Below, 15 T cell receptor beta chains from the same sample are listed, as sequenced in a study of blood T cell repertoires in COVID-19. Libraries were prepared by immunoSEQ multiplex PCR; TCRdb keeps only in-frame clonotypes and omits some of them. The sample carries roughly 380,000 clones, approximately 89% recorded once. The sequencing sample was made of peripheral blood. The receptors here all came from a woman in her fifties or sixties with COVID-19, enrolled during active disease.

The V gene is TRBV7-8, the J gene TRBJ1-2; a possible D gene is TRBD1 (5 bases). CDR3 size: 16 residues. Trimming stripped 2 bases from V and 7 bases from J, with 20 bases between. Germline CDR1 is SGHVS and CDR2 is FQNEAQ. CDR3 sequence reads: CASSLTGGKGLGGYTF. The DNA of the CDR3 is TGTGCCAGCAGCTTAACGGGGGGAAAGGGTCTCGGTGGCTACACCTTC.

Regarding this clone: The same CDR3 can be traced to other DNA sequences in this sample. The V and J genes are TRBV28 and TRBJ1-2; 7 nucleotides line up with TRBD1. CDR3 length: 14 residues. Germline V gene data show CDR1 as MDHEN and CDR2 as SYDVKM. Germline trimming cut 1 base from V and 4 bases from J; bases unmatched to any gene: 3. For the CDR3, the DNA is TGTGCCAGCAGTTTATACAGGGGCGGCTATGGCTACACCTTC. Translated, it gives CASSLYRGGYGYTF.

The genes are TRBV5-1 and TRBJ1-1; D gene ambiguous. The CDR3 loop spans 16 amino acids. The V end was cut by 0 bases, the J end by 0 bases, with 12 bases between. CDR1 and CDR2 (germline): SGHRS, YFSETQ. CDR3 sequence: CASSLVGRLMNTEAFF. The CDR3 DNA reads as TGCGCCAGCAGCTTGGTGGGCCGTTTGATGAACACTGAAGCTTTCTTT.

The rearrangement links TRBV12-5 to TRBJ1-3, with TRBD1 matching over 9 bases. The CDR3 covers 19 residues. V lost 0 bases, J lost 0 bases, and 9 bases stayed unmatched. CDR1 is LGHNT, CDR2 FRNRAP, per germline. The CDR3 protein is CASGLVDRGYSNSGNTIYF. CDR3 bases: TGTGCTAGTGGTTTGGTGGACAGGGGTTACTCCAACTCTGGAAACACCATATATTTT.

The rearrangement uses TRBV4-1 and TRBJ2-3; 10 nucleotides line up with TRBD1. V trimming: 4 bases; J trimming: 4 bases; junction bases outside the gene matches: 5. The CDR3 is 15 residues long. CDR1 MGHRA and CDR2 YSYEKL come from the germline V gene. DNA of the CDR3: TGCGCCAGCAGCCCGCTGGGACAGGGGCCAGATACGCAGTATTTT. Encoded protein: CASSPLGQGPDTQYF.

V gene TRBV27 combines with J gene TRBJ1-2; no clear D. V lost 5 bases and J 1 base, leaving 8 bases between the germline ends. The CDR3 is made up of 13 amino acids. The germline V gene has CDR1 MNHEY and CDR2 SMNVEV (reference sequence). This CDR3 is CASSTGFNYGYTF. The CDR3, as DNA: TGTGCCAGCAGTACGGGATTTAACTATGGCTACACCTTC.

V usage is TRBV15 and J usage is TRBJ1-3; D possibly corresponds to TRBD1 (6 bases). V lost 4 bases, J lost 0 bases, and 13 bases lay in between. This CDR3 has 16 residues. From germline, CDR1 is LNHNV and CDR2 YYDKDF (reference sequence). The CDR3 DNA follows: TGTGCCACCAGCAAAGGGGGTACGGCCTCTGGAAACACCATATATTTT. This gives the protein CATSKGGTASGNTIYF.

J is TRBJ1-2 and V is TRBV10-2, with TRBD1 matching over 7 bases. CDR3 length: 15 residues. V shed 4 bases, J shed 6 bases, and the junction held 11 bases outside the gene matches. Germline lookup yields CDR1 WSHSY and CDR2 SAAADI. Written as DNA, the CDR3 is TGCGCCAGCAGTGGTAGACAGGGCTCCTCGGATGGCTACACCTTC. Translation gives CASSGRQGSSDGYTF.

The CDR3 DNA is TGTGCCATCCGGGGTTCGAACACTGAAGCTTTCTTT. As protein: CAIRGSNTEAFF. The chain carries TRBV10-3 and TRBJ1-1; no firm D call. V was cut by 8 bases and J by 1 base, with 8 bases left in between. Looked up from germline, CDR1 is ENHRY and CDR2 is SYGVKD. The CDR3 has 12 amino acids.

This clone turned up a few times. The chain carries TRBV7-3 and TRBJ2-2; 10 bases match TRBD2. The CDR3 loop spans 16 amino acids. With 5 bases clipped from V and 0 bases from J, the junction kept 3 bases outside the gene matches. In germline, CDR1 is SGHTA, CDR2 FQGTGA. CDR3 sequence (DNA): TGTGCCAGCAGCCCAGGGACTAGCGCGAACACCGGGGAGCTGTTTTTT. Translation gives CASSPGTSANTGELFF.

The V call is TRBV3-1 (or the pseudogene TRBV3-2), the J call TRBJ2-1; no clear D gene. The CDR3 contains 13 residues. Germline CDR1 LGHDT, CDR2 YNNKEL (reference sequence). The V and J ends lost 4 bases and 8 bases respectively, with 12 bases between them. The CDR3: CASSRRDSYEQFF. CDR3 bases: TGTGCCAGCAGCCGACGTGACTCATATGAGCAGTTCTTC.

V is TRBV28 and J is TRBJ1-6; D ambiguous. The germline gives CDR1 MDHEN, CDR2 SYDVKM. V lost 5 bases, J lost 7 bases, and 9 bases lay in between. The CDR3 contains 13 residues. The CDR3 loop is CASSRAANSPLHF. The CDR3 coding sequence is TGTGCCAGCAGTCGAGCGGCGAATTCACCCCTCCACTTT.

The rearrangement links TRBV19 to TRBJ1-6; D possibly corresponds to TRBD1 (6 bases). Germline V gene data show CDR1 as LNHDA and CDR2 as SQIVND (reference sequence). V shed 9 bases and J shed 6 bases, with 12 bases lying between them. CDR3 length equals 13 residues. CDR3 loop: CASQGRLNSPLHF. The CDR3 DNA reads TGTGCCAGCCAGGGGCGCCTTAATTCACCCCTCCACTTT.

This rearrangement joins TRBV28 to TRBJ1-1, with 9 bases aligning to TRBD1. This CDR3 spans 15 amino acids. Germline CDR1 is MDHEN and CDR2 is SYDVKM. The V segment lost 3 bases and the J segment 5 bases; nucleotides outside the gene matches: 7. The CDR3 DNA reads TGTGCCAGCAGTTTTGGGACAGGGCGAGGGACTGAAGCTTTCTTT. Translating it yields CASSFGTGRGTEAFF. The complete variable domain, with remaining parts taken from reference TRBV28 and TRBJ1-1, reads DVKVTQSSRYLVKRTGEKVFLECVQDMDHENMFWYRQDPGLGLRLIYFSYDVKMKEKGDIPEGYSVSREKKERFSLILESASTNQTSMYLCASSFGTGRGTEAFFGQGTRLTVV.

This clone appeared a few times. V usage is TRBV18 and J usage is TRBJ1-6; 10 bases agree with TRBD1. Germline V gene lookup returns CDR1 KGHSH and CDR2 LQKENI. Trimming cost V 6 bases and J 10 bases; bases outside gene matches: 18. The CDR3 extends over 18 amino acids. The CDR3 reads CASSQVDPGQGTGSPLHF. The DNA of the CDR3 is TGTGCCAGCTCCCAAGTCGATCCGGGACAGGGGACGGGCTCACCCCTCCACTTT.